This TCR beta chain was sequenced for a study of blood T cell repertoires in COVID-19. On the study more broadly: Specimens from acute and convalescent COVID-19 originated in the United States, Italy and Spain.

Libraries were prepared by immunoSEQ multiplex PCR; TCRdb keeps only in-frame clonotypes and omits some of them. The sample yields about 130,000 clones, about 88% seen once. Sequencing input: peripheral blood. The source of this sequence is a woman of 80 years or more with acute or convalescent COVID-19.

CDR3 sequence (DNA): TGTGCCAGCAGGTTTAGCGGGGGAAAAGAGACCCAGTACTTC. Its translation is CASRFSGGKETQYF. The rearrangement uses TRBV6-1 and TRBJ2-5; 9 bases match TRBD2. CDR3 length equals 14 residues. V was clipped by 6 bases and J by 3 bases; unmatched bases: 5. Looked up from germline, CDR1 is MNHNS and CDR2 is SASEGT.